This record concerns one T cell receptor beta chain sequence. Repertoires were generated with immunoSEQ multiplex PCR, while TCRdb's copy carries only in-frame clones and drops some. The sample has about 47,000 clones, roughly three quarters seen once. The data derive from a study of T cells in tumors after PD-1 blockade. CDR3 length: 16 amino acids. The trim removed 5 bases at V and 4 bases at J, leaving 7 bases unmatched. CDR1 and CDR2 from the germline V gene are SGHTA and FQGTGA. The clonotype was recovered from a human donor with basal cell carcinoma. This sample comprised PBMCs, obtained before anti-PD-1 treatment. J is TRBJ2-3 and V is TRBV7-3, with 12 nucleotides matching TRBD2. The CDR3 protein is CASSPGASGRADTQYF. The CDR3 bases are TGTGCCAGCAGCCCTGGGGCTAGCGGGAGGGCAGATACGCAGTATTTT.